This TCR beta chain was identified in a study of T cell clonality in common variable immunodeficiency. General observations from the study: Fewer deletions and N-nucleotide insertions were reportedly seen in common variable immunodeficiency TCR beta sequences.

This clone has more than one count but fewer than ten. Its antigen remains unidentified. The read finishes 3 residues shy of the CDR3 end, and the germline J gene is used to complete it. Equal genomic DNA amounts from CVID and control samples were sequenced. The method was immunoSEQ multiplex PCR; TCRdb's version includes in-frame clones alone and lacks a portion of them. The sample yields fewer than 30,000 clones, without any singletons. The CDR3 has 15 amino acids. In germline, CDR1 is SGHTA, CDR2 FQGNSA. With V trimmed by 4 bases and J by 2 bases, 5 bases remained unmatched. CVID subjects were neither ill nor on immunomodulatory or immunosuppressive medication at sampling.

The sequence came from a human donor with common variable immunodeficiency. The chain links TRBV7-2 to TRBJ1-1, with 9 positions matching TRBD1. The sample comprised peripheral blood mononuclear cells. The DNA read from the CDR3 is TGTGCCAGCAGCTCGACAGGGGGGGTAAACACTGAA. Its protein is CASSSTGGVNTE. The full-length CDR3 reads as CASSSTGGVNTEAFF. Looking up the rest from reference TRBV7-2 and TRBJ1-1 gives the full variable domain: GAGVSQSPSNKVTEKGKDVELRCDPISGHTALYWYRQSLGQGLEFLIYFQGNSAPDKSGLPSDRFSAERTGGSVSTLTIQRTQQEDSAVYLCASSSTGGVNTEAFFGQGTRLTVV.